The clone carrying this T cell receptor beta chain came up a few times. Its antigen remains unidentified. The CDR3 is 13 amino acids. The germline V gene has CDR1 WNHNN and CDR2 SYGVQD (reference sequence). V was cut by 1 base and J by 9 bases, with 12 bases left in between. This table comes from immunoSEQ multiplex PCR, and its TCRdb copy is limited to in-frame clones, with some not included. This table has approximately 44,000 clones, roughly 80% appearing once. These data come from a study of T cell clonotyping in hematopoietic cell transplantation. Study-level points and caveats: Graft donor and pretransplant recipient Inverse Simpson Index values predicted broader posttransplant TCR diversity. Cells were unsorted, so CD4 and CD8 contributions were not separated.

Time point defined: recipient sample about 28 days before transplant, after cytoreduction. This receptor was obtained from a man in his 60s with myelodysplastic syndrome. Some clones in this sample may be carry-over from other donors' samples. The sequencing used peripheral blood mononuclear cells, collected before stem cell transplant. V gene TRBV10-1 combines with J gene TRBJ1-1, with a possible D match to TRBD1 (5 bases). CDR3 coding DNA: TGCGCCAGCAGTGAGTTCCGGGTGGGGCAAGCTTTCTTT. This gives the protein CASSEFRVGQAFF.